The rows below give T cell receptor beta chains drawn from one sample of a study of blood T cell repertoires in COVID-19. Generated by immunoSEQ multiplex PCR, the TCRdb table keeps only in-frame clones and is missing some. The data hold about 26,000 clones, with 90% observed a single time. Sequenced material: peripheral blood. The receptors here all came from a man between 65 and 80 years old with acute or convalescent COVID-19. Each CDR3 is given with its conserved first and last residue. D genes are given only for firm matches. Part of the rows lack a size; the others show once, few, many or a class for expanded clones.

>-|TRBJ2-7|14|TRBV4-3|few
TGCGCCAGCAGCCTCCATACTGGGCCGTACGAGCAGTACTTC
CASSLHTGPYEQYF
>TRBD2|TRBJ2-7|15|TRBV5-8|-
TGTGCCAGCAGGACACTAGCGGGGGGAACCTACGAGCAGTACTTC
CASRTLAGGTYEQYF
>-|TRBJ2-5|16|TRBV18|-
TGTGCCAGCTCAGAACCAGGTGGCGCACCCCAAGAGACCCAGTACTTC
CASSEPGGAPQETQYF
>-|TRBJ2-2|16|TRBV19|-
TGTGCCAGTAGTTTTGCGTGGGACATTGGGGCCGGGGAGCTGTTTTTT
CASSFAWDIGAGELFF
>-|TRBJ1-1|15|TRBV18|-
TGTGCCAGCTCAGCAAATGCCGGGGGGAACACTGAAGCTTTCTTT
CASSANAGGNTEAFF
>TRBD2|TRBJ2-7|14|TRBV18|-
TGTGCCAGCTCACCATCGCCGGGAGGGTACGAGCAGTACTTC
CASSPSPGGYEQYF
>TRBD1|TRBJ1-2|17|TRBV7-9|-
TGTGCCAGCAGCTCCGGGAGGGGGACAGGGGGCTTCGCTGGCTACACCTTC
CASSSGRGTGGFAGYTF
>TRBD1|TRBJ2-3|16|TRBV6-4|-
TGTGCCAGCAGTGACCTGGGCGACAGGGGCACAGATACGCAGTATTTT
CASSDLGDRGTDTQYF
>TRBD1|TRBJ1-2|14|TRBV5-4|-
TGTGCCAGCAGGGGACAGGGGGCGAACTATGGCTACACCTTC
CASRGQGANYGYTF
>TRBD2|TRBJ2-5|17|TRBV7-8|-
TGTGCCAGCAGCTTAGGGAGGACTAGCGGGAGCTTGGAGACCCAGTACTTC
CASSLGRTSGSLETQYF
>-|TRBJ2-3|14|TRBV5-1|-
TGCGCCAGCAGCTTTGGGGGGATCACAGATACGCAGTATTTT
CASSFGGITDTQYF
>TRBD2|TRBJ2-3|15|TRBV7-3|-
TGTGCCAGCGCTCGAGGGACTAGCTCACCAGATACGCAGTATTTT
CASARGTSSPDTQYF
>TRBD2|TRBJ2-1|16|TRBV29-1|few
TGCAGCGTTGGTAGCGGGGGGGGTAGCTCCTACAATGAGCAGTTCTTC
CSVGSGGGSSYNEQFF
>-|TRBJ1-2|12|TRBV6-6|few
TGTGCCAGCAGTAGCACAGGGTGGGGCTACACCTTC
CASSSTGWGYTF
>-|TRBJ2-3|14|TRBV3-1/TRBV3-2|-
TGTGCCAGCAGCGATCGGGACTCGACAGATACGCAGTATTTT
CASSDRDSTDTQYF
>TRBD1|TRBJ1-6|16|TRBV7-9|-
TGTGCCAGCAGCCCCCGTGGGACAGGTTATAATTCACCCCTCCACTTT
CASSPRGTGYNSPLHF